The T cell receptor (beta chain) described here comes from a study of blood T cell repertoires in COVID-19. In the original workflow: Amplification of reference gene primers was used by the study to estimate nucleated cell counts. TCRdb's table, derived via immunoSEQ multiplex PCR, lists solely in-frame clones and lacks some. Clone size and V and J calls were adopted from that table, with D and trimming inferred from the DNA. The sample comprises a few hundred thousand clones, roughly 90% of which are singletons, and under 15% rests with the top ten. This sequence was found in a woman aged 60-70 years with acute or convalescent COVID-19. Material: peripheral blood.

The CDR3 spells CASSPQGETTGELFF. CDR3 nucleotide sequence: TGTGCCAGCAGCCCCCAGGGGGAAACCACCGGGGAGCTGTTTTTT. This chain uses TRBV7-6 with TRBJ2-2, with 7 nucleotides matching TRBD1. Losses at the gene ends were 5 bases for V and 4 bases for J; bases not matched to a gene: 7. Germline values: CDR1 SGHVS, CDR2 FNYEAQ. CDR3 length: 15 residues.